This TCR beta chain was found in a study of tissue T cells after allogeneic stem cell transplantation. Sequencing used immunoSEQ multiplex PCR; TCRdb keeps in-frame clones, though not all of them. This table holds roughly 9,900 clones, over 55% found once. The sample here was tissue from the jejunum, taken at autopsy. The sequence came from a woman aged 18 to 55 with breast cancer.

This CDR3 is CARQDNYGYTF. The CDR3 region has the DNA TGTGCCAGACAGGACAACTATGGCTACACCTTC. The J gene is TRBJ1-2, the V gene TRBV19; weak D call: TRBD1 (5 bases). Germline V CDR1 and CDR2: LNHDA, SQIVND (reference sequence). This CDR3 is 11 amino acids long. Between the trimmed V and J ends, which lost 9 bases and 2 bases, there was a span of 7 bases.